These 30 T cell receptor beta chains originate from one sample sequenced in a study of T-cell memory formation after mild COVID-19. From the 5' RACE reads, TCRdb called clonotypes with MiXCR, one entry per CDR3 protein. The sample records about 250,000 distinct CDR3 sequences, roughly 15% being singletons. Specimen: PBMCs or a T cell subset sorted from them (not recorded which). The receptors stem from a man aged 18 to 35 who had mild COVID-19 (a few samples of this study predate the infection). Cell type and time point are not known.

This clonotype was seen a few times. CDR3 sequence: CASSYSSLGADGNQPQHF. The CDR3 DNA reads as TGTGCCAGCAGTTACTCGAGTTTGGGGGCGGACGGGAATCAGCCCCAGCATTTT. V gene TRBV6-5 combines with J gene TRBJ1-5; D is possibly TRBD1 (6 bases). The V end lost 0 bases, the J end lost 4 bases, and 19 bases lay between the germline ends. CDR3 size: 18 residues. Germline V lookup: CDR1 MNHEY, CDR2 SVGAGI.

J is TRBJ1-4 and V is TRBV7-9, with D possibly TRBD1 on 5 matching bases. The CDR3 sequence is 14 residues long. Germline V gives CDR1 SEHNR, CDR2 FQNEAQ (reference sequence). Trimming shortened V by 1 base and J by 8 bases, and 11 bases separated the two germline ends. In DNA, the CDR3 is TGTGCCAGCAGCTTAGTAGGGGTAGGAGAAAAACTGTTTTTT. Residues: CASSLVGVGEKLFF.

At least ten counts were recorded for this clonotype. The chain recombines TRBV7-2 with TRBJ2-1; D uncertain. The CDR3 has 15 amino acids. Germline V CDR1 and CDR2: SGHTA, FQGNSA. Trimming took 6 bases from V and 4 from J, leaving 16 bases between them. The CDR3 DNA sequence: TGTGCCAGCAGTCAGGCCTATACTGTTTACAATGAGCAGTTCTTC. Protein sequence: CASSQAYTVYNEQFF.

Remarks on this clonotype: The junction shows a germline mismatch at one end, possibly a read error. The V call is TRBV20-1, the J call TRBJ1-1, with D hard to call. The germline V gene encodes CDR1 DFQATT and CDR2 SNEGSKA (reference sequence). The CDR3 contains 11 residues. The CDR3 DNA is TGCAGTGCTGGTAATTACGCTGAATCTTTCTTT. Translation: CSAGNYAESFF.

This clonotype has just a few counts. This chain joins TRBV6-6 and TRBJ2-7, with D perhaps assigned TRBD1 or TRBD2 (5 bases each). Germline V lookup: CDR1 MNHNY, CDR2 SVGAGI (reference sequence). This CDR3 has 13 residues. Trimming left V 6 bases short and J 6 bases short, with 15 bases between. In DNA form, the CDR3 reads TGTGCCAGCAGCCACGGGGCCTCTCCCGAGCAGTACGTC. It translates to CASSHGASPEQYV.

This chain uses TRBV7-2 with TRBJ1-2; TRBD1 matches 9 bases. Germline loops: CDR1 SGHTA, CDR2 FQGNSA. The CDR3 runs 16 residues. V lost 1 base and J lost 8; bases outside the gene matches: 11. CDR3 amino acids: CASSLGPQRTGDGYTF. The CDR3 nucleotides are TGTGCCAGCAGCTTAGGCCCACAAAGGACAGGGGACGGCTACACCTTC.

This clonotype was picked up a small number of times. The chain employs TRBV10-3 and TRBJ1-1, with 7 bases lining up with TRBD1. CDR1 and CDR2 (germline): ENHRY, SYGVKD. Trimming removed 6 bases from V and 6 bases from J; junction bases left unmatched: 10. The CDR3 totals 14 residues. CDR3 coding DNA: TGTGCCATCAGGGACAGGCAGGGGACAGCTGAAGCTTTCTTT. It translates to CAIRDRQGTAEAFF.

This clonotype was found a few times. The chain carries TRBV4-3 and TRBJ1-6; D not certain. Trimming pared 0 bases from V and 9 bases from J, leaving 15 bases between. Germline lookup yields CDR1 LGHNA and CDR2 YSLEER. The CDR3 length is 16 residues. The CDR3 protein is CASSQDLRTDGSPLHF. CDR3 nucleotide sequence: TGCGCCAGCAGCCAAGATCTGAGGACCGACGGTTCACCCCTCCACTTT.

The chain joins TRBV11-2 to TRBJ1-1; D not resolved. The CDR3 loop spans 14 amino acids. Germline V lookup: CDR1 SGHAT, CDR2 FQNNGV. V was pared by 3 bases and J by 0 bases, with 8 bases between. The CDR3 region is CASSFSSMNTEAFF. CDR3 in DNA: TGTGCCAGCAGCTTCAGTAGCATGAACACTGAAGCTTTCTTT. The full variable domain, rest sourced from reference TRBV11-2 and TRBJ1-1, is EAGVAQSPRYKIIEKRQSVAFWCNPISGHATLYWYQQILGQGPKLLIQFQNNGVVDDSQLPKDRFSAERLKGVDSTLKIQPAKLEDSAVYLCASSFSSMNTEAFFGQGTRLTVV.

The V gene is TRBV10-3, the J gene TRBJ2-5; no definite D call. This CDR3 is 11 amino acids long. Deletions cut 6 bases from V and 2 bases from J, with 4 bases between. Germline assignment: CDR1 ENHRY and CDR2 SYGVKD. The CDR3 sequence is CAIRGQETQYF. CDR3 nucleotide sequence: TGTGCCATCAGGGGGCAAGAGACCCAGTACTTC.

This clonotype has only a few counts. The chain recombines TRBV12-3 or TRBV12-4 with TRBJ2-7, with 8 bases that match TRBD2. The length of the CDR3 is 15 residues. V gave up 2 bases and J gave up 4 bases; unmatched junction bases: 7. CDR3 bases: TGTGCCAGCAGTTTAATAGCGGGGATACCTTACGAGCAGTACTTC. It translates to CASSLIAGIPYEQYF.

This clonotype occurred a few times. The chain combines TRBV5-5 with TRBJ1-1; unclear D gene. The CDR3 covers 13 residues. Trimming took 3 bases from V and 1 from J, leaving 7 bases between them. Germline V CDR1 and CDR2: SGHKS, YYEKEE (reference sequence). CDR3 bases: TGTGCCAGCAGCTCCGCACGGAACACTGAAGCTTTCTTT. Protein sequence: CASSSARNTEAFF.

This clonotype was seen more than once but under ten times. The gene calls are TRBV7-3 and TRBJ2-3; 10 bases match TRBD2. CDR3 length: 15 residues. The V segment lost 5 bases and the J segment 2 bases; nucleotides outside the gene matches: 4. The germline V gene encodes CDR1 SGHTA and CDR2 FQGTGA. The CDR3 reads CASSLAGVTTDTQYF. DNA for the CDR3: TGTGCCAGCAGCCTAGCGGGGGTGACCACAGATACGCAGTATTTT.

This chain connects TRBV5-1 to TRBJ2-7; D might be TRBD1 or TRBD2, each matching 5 bases. Germline V gene lookup returns CDR1 SGHRS and CDR2 YFSETQ. There are 14 residues in the CDR3. The V and J ends lost 0 bases and 3 bases respectively, with 10 bases between them. CDR3 DNA: TGCGCCAGCAGCTTGGGAGGGGTACTCTACGAGCAGTACTTC. Translation gives CASSLGGVLYEQYF.

This clonotype was seen a few times. This chain links TRBV20-1 with TRBJ2-4; no firm D call. Between the trimmed V and J ends, which lost 6 bases and 13 bases, there was a span of 13 bases. Germline CDR1 DFQATT, CDR2 SNEGSKA (reference sequence). The CDR3 contains 10 residues. CDR3 region: CSALQTTQYF. The DNA of the CDR3 is TGCAGTGCCCTACAAACCACACAGTACTTC.

This clonotype was recorded once. Mismatch with germline at one junction end may stem from a read error. This sequence joins TRBV4-3 and TRBJ1-1; D gene uncertain. The CDR3 totals 13 residues. CDR1 and CDR2 (germline): LGHNA, YSLEER. CDR3 nucleotides: TGCGCCAGCAACCAAGATCACGATAGAGAAGCTTTCTTT. Protein: CASNQDHDREAFF.

The genes are TRBV5-1 and TRBJ1-5; D may be TRBD1 (6 bases). Germline CDR1 and CDR2: SGHRS and YFSETQ. Trimming pared 4 bases from V and 5 bases from J, leaving 13 bases between. The CDR3 covers 14 residues. In DNA form, the CDR3 reads TGCGCCAGCAGCCGGACGGCAGGGGATCAGCCCCAGCATTTT. Residues: CASSRTAGDQPQHF.

This clonotype showed up just a few times. The chain carries TRBV30 and TRBJ2-6, with 9 nucleotides matching TRBD1. J gave up 1 base and V 3 bases, and 7 bases lay outside the gene matches. The germline CDR1 and CDR2 sequences are GTSNPN and SVGIG (reference sequence). The CDR3 length is 17 residues. The CDR3 is CAWSRDRVRSGANVLTF. In DNA form, the CDR3 reads TGTGCCTGGAGCCGGGACAGGGTTAGATCTGGGGCCAACGTCCTGACTTTC. Variable domain in full (rest from reference TRBV30 and TRBJ2-6): SQTIHQWPATLVQPVGSPLSLECTVEGTSNPNLYWYRQAAGRGLQLLFYSVGIGQISSEVPQNLSASRPQDRQFILSSKKLLLSDSGFYLCAWSRDRVRSGANVLTFGAGSRLTVL.

This clonotype was observed a handful of times. J is TRBJ2-1 and V is TRBV12-3 or TRBV12-4; TRBD1 agrees at 8 bases. Trimming cost V 3 bases and J 5 bases; bases outside gene matches: 3. The CDR3 contains 14 residues. This CDR3 is CASSFRGLDNEQFF. The CDR3 coding sequence is TGTGCCAGCAGTTTCAGGGGGCTCGACAATGAGCAGTTCTTC.

V gene TRBV5-1 combines with J gene TRBJ2-1, with D perhaps assigned TRBD1 or TRBD2 (5 bases each). This CDR3 region has 14 residues. Trimming removed 0 bases at V and 8 bases at J, with 12 bases between. CDR1 SGHRS and CDR2 YFSETQ come from the germline V gene. The CDR3 DNA is TGCGCCAGCAGCTTGGGAGGGGCATGGGATGAGCAGTTCTTC. Translated: CASSLGGAWDEQFF.

This clonotype was seen a few times. V and J are TRBV7-2 and TRBJ1-6; TRBD1 agrees at 10 bases. Germline V gene lookup returns CDR1 SGHTA and CDR2 FQGNSA. Losses at the gene ends were 5 bases for V and 10 bases for J; bases not matched to a gene: 5. CDR3 length equals 14 residues. Here the CDR3 DNA reads TGTGCCAGCAGCGTCGACAGGGGGCGATCACCCCTCCACTTT. Its translation is CASSVDRGRSPLHF.

The chain recombines TRBV6-1 with TRBJ1-5; TRBD1 is a possible D gene (6 bases). The CDR3 is 15 residues long. Germline assignment: CDR1 MNHNS and CDR2 SASEGT. The ends were cut back, 6 bases at V and 0 bases at J, with 12 bases in the middle. The DNA for the CDR3 is TGTGCCAGCAGGGGAGGACAGTATAGCAATCAGCCCCAGCATTTT. Translating it yields CASRGGQYSNQPQHF.

The rearrangement links TRBV20-1 to TRBJ2-5; perhaps TRBD1 as D (5 bases). The CDR3 is 12 residues long. Germline-derived CDR1 and CDR2 are DFQATT and SNEGSKA (reference sequence). The CDR3 coding sequence is TGCCTTTGCACAGGCGACGGGGAGACCCAGTACTTC. Translation gives CLCTGDGETQYF.

This clonotype was counted a few times. The chain joins TRBV5-1 to TRBJ1-3, with 7 positions matching TRBD1. Germline lookup yields CDR1 SGHRS and CDR2 YFSETQ. V lost 1 base to trimming and J lost 8 bases; unmatched junction nucleotides: 9. The CDR3 is made up of 15 amino acids. CDR3 in DNA: TGCGCCAGCAGCTTGCACGACAGGGCGCAGGACACCATATATTTT. It specifies CASSLHDRAQDTIYF.

This clonotype was counted only a few times. V gene TRBV7-9 combines with J gene TRBJ1-4, with 9 nucleotides matching TRBD1. Germline-derived CDR1 and CDR2 are SEHNR and FQNEAQ (reference sequence). With V trimmed by 5 bases and J by 3 bases, 4 bases remained unmatched. CDR3 length equals 15 residues. The CDR3 nucleotides read TGTGCCAGCAGCGAACGACAGGGGGCTAATGAAAAACTGTTTTTT. As protein: CASSERQGANEKLFF.

This sequence joins TRBV11-2 and TRBJ2-1; D remains ambiguous. The CDR3 extends over 13 amino acids. Deletions cut 4 bases from V and 10 bases from J, with 14 bases between. Looked up from germline, CDR1 is SGHAT and CDR2 is FQNNGV. The DNA of the CDR3 is TGTGCCAGCAGCTCCGGGCTGGAGTTCGAGCAGTTCTTC. Translation: CASSSGLEFEQFF.

This clonotype was recorded only once. The rearrangement joins TRBV5-1 to TRBJ2-7, with D perhaps TRBD2 (5 bases). Germline V gives CDR1 SGHRS, CDR2 YFSETQ. V was pared by 4 bases and J by 3 bases, with 14 bases between. CDR3 size: 14 residues. The CDR3 coding sequence is TGCGCCAGCAGCGCCAATGGAGGTTTCTACGAGCAGTACGTC. It codes for CASSANGGFYEQYV.

This clonotype came up a few times. This chain connects TRBV27 to TRBJ2-7, with D uncertain. Looked up from germline, CDR1 is MNHEY and CDR2 is SMNVEV (reference sequence). V gave up 2 bases and J gave up 2 bases, with 10 bases separating them. The CDR3 sequence is 14 residues long. The CDR3 sequence: CASSLGPEPYEQYV. The CDR3 DNA reads TGTGCCAGCAGTTTAGGGCCCGAACCCTACGAGCAGTACGTC.

This clonotype was detected a few times. This chain connects TRBV7-2 to TRBJ1-4, with D tentatively TRBD1 (5 bases). Trimming took 5 bases from V and 2 from J, leaving 18 bases between them. The CDR3 loop spans 17 amino acids. Germline CDR1 is SGHTA and CDR2 is FQGNSA. The DNA for the CDR3 is TGTGCCAGCAGCCGAAGGCAGGGTGGATCGACTAATGAAAAACTGTTTTTT. Protein sequence: CASSRRQGGSTNEKLFF. Full variable domain (rest looked up from reference TRBV7-2 and TRBJ1-4): GAGVSQSPSNKVTEKGKDVELRCDPISGHTALYWYRQSLGQGLEFLIYFQGNSAPDKSGLPSDRFSAERTGGSVSTLTIQRTQQEDSAVYLCASSRRQGGSTNEKLFFGSGTQLSVL.

J is TRBJ2-7 and V is TRBV21-1; the DNA was not used to check the table's D call, TRBD1. TRBV21-1 is marked as a pseudogene. This CDR3 is built from 15 residues. The CDR3 here is CASSKGRDRVIEQYV. In nucleotides, the CDR3 is TGTGCCAGCAGCAAAGGGCGGGACAGGGTAATCGAGCAGTACGTC.